Listed below are T cell receptor beta chains from one sample, sequenced in a study of identical twins. Using its own MiXCR run on the 5' RACE reads, TCRdb lists one record per CDR3 protein. This table has 520,000 or so distinct CDR3 sequences, roughly 21% appearing once. This sample also appeared in a second study, on T cells expressing NK-cell markers.

Sequenced: CD4+ T cells sorted from blood. The receptors originated from a woman younger than 30 in good health. The CDR3 runs from the conserved cysteine through the conserved F or W. Each record gives: clone size, J gene, V gene, D gene, CDR3 protein, CDR3 DNA. The D gene is left open where the match is weak. Not every row has a clone size; where given, it reads once, few, many or a size class.

clone_size: few; j_call: TRBJ1-5; v_call: TRBV7-2; d_call: -; cdr3_aa: CASSFASTGYQPQHF; cdr3_nt: TGTGCCAGCAGCTTCGCTTCCACGGGGTATCAGCCCCAGCATTTT
clone_size: -; j_call: TRBJ2-1; v_call: TRBV20-1; d_call: -; cdr3_aa: CSARRGETYNEQFF; cdr3_nt: TGCAGTGCTAGGCGGGGAGAGACCTACAATGAGCAGTTCTTC
clone_size: few; j_call: TRBJ2-5; v_call: TRBV27; d_call: TRBD2; cdr3_aa: CASARRGGETQYF; cdr3_nt: TGTGCCAGCGCCCGCCGCGGGGGAGAGACCCAGTACTTC
clone_size: many; j_call: TRBJ1-2; v_call: TRBV12-3/TRBV12-4; d_call: -; cdr3_aa: CASSFQPRFYGYTF; cdr3_nt: TGTGCCAGCAGTTTCCAACCCAGGTTCTATGGCTACACCTTC
clone_size: few; j_call: TRBJ2-1; v_call: TRBV20-1; d_call: TRBD2; cdr3_aa: CSARSLAGSFGEQFF; cdr3_nt: TGCAGTGCTAGGAGTCTAGCGGGGTCCTTCGGAGAGCAGTTCTTC
clone_size: -; j_call: TRBJ2-5; v_call: TRBV5-1; d_call: TRBD2; cdr3_aa: CASSLNLAGGQETQYF; cdr3_nt: TGCGCCAGCAGCTTGAACCTAGCGGGGGGGCAAGAGACCCAGTACTTC
clone_size: -; j_call: TRBJ2-1; v_call: TRBV20-1; d_call: -; cdr3_aa: CSARDVRVASDEQFF; cdr3_nt: TGCAGTGCTAGAGATGTCAGAGTGGCCTCGGATGAGCAGTTCTTC
clone_size: few; j_call: TRBJ2-3; v_call: TRBV11-2; d_call: -; cdr3_aa: CASSLILARDTQYF; cdr3_nt: TGTGCCAGCAGCTTAATTCTAGCAAGGGATACGCAGTATTTT
clone_size: -; j_call: TRBJ2-7; v_call: TRBV10-3; d_call: -; cdr3_aa: CAISMTVSYEQYF; cdr3_nt: TGTGCCATCAGTATGACGGTCTCCTACGAGCAGTACTTC
clone_size: few; j_call: TRBJ2-3; v_call: TRBV14; d_call: TRBD1; cdr3_aa: CASSTTGDHTDTQYF; cdr3_nt: TGTGCCAGCAGTACGACAGGGGACCACACAGATACGCAGTATTTT
clone_size: -; j_call: TRBJ2-7; v_call: TRBV19; d_call: -; cdr3_aa: CASCKAFRGSYEQYF; cdr3_nt: TGTGCCAGTTGTAAGGCCTTCCGGGGATCCTACGAGCAGTACTTC
clone_size: many; j_call: TRBJ1-2; v_call: TRBV2; d_call: -; cdr3_aa: CASSEEGNYGYTF; cdr3_nt: TGTGCCAGCAGTGAAGAGGGGAACTATGGCTACACCTTC
clone_size: many; j_call: TRBJ2-2; v_call: TRBV7-2; d_call: TRBD2; cdr3_aa: CASVAGLAGFFAGELFF; cdr3_nt: TGTGCCAGCGTAGCAGGGCTAGCGGGGTTTTTCGCCGGGGAGCTGTTTTTT
clone_size: -; j_call: TRBJ2-3; v_call: TRBV7-3; d_call: TRBD2; cdr3_aa: CASSLNRFAGGQSPTDTQYF; cdr3_nt: TGTGCCAGCAGCTTAAACCGGTTTGCGGGGGGCCAATCTCCCACAGATACGCAGTATTTT
clone_size: -; j_call: TRBJ2-7; v_call: TRBV30; d_call: TRBD1; cdr3_aa: CAWMDRILYEQYF; cdr3_nt: TGTGCCTGGATGGACAGGATCCTCTACGAGCAGTACTTC
clone_size: -; j_call: TRBJ2-2; v_call: TRBV20-1; d_call: TRBD2; cdr3_aa: CSASPSGWNTGELFF; cdr3_nt: TGCAGTGCTTCCCCTAGCGGATGGAACACCGGGGAGCTGTTTTTT
clone_size: few; j_call: TRBJ2-1; v_call: TRBV20-1; d_call: -; cdr3_aa: CSARGQLPEQFF; cdr3_nt: TGCAGTGCTAGAGGCCAACTACCCGAGCAGTTCTTC
clone_size: -; j_call: TRBJ2-7; v_call: TRBV4-1; d_call: TRBD1; cdr3_aa: CASSQVVPGGHEQYF; cdr3_nt: TGCGCCAGCAGCCAAGTCGTTCCAGGGGGCCACGAGCAGTACTTC
clone_size: few; j_call: TRBJ2-1; v_call: TRBV21-1; d_call: -; cdr3_aa: CASTRPSNEQFF; cdr3_nt: TGTGCCAGCACCCGGCCGAGCAATGAGCAGTTCTTC
clone_size: -; j_call: TRBJ2-3; v_call: TRBV20-1; d_call: TRBD2; cdr3_aa: CSASSSSGTPDTQYF; cdr3_nt: TGCAGTGCTAGTTCCTCAAGCGGGACGCCAGATACGCAGTATTTT
clone_size: many; j_call: TRBJ2-1; v_call: TRBV7-2; d_call: TRBD2; cdr3_aa: CASSMLAGAGRRNEQFF; cdr3_nt: TGTGCCAGCAGTATGCTAGCGGGGGCCGGGAGAAGAAATGAGCAGTTCTTC
clone_size: -; j_call: TRBJ2-7; v_call: TRBV12-3/TRBV12-4; d_call: -; cdr3_aa: CASRGLGYEQYF; cdr3_nt: TGTGCCAGCAGGGGTCTGGGCTACGAGCAGTACTTC
clone_size: few; j_call: TRBJ1-1; v_call: TRBV5-1; d_call: -; cdr3_aa: CASSAGTASEAFF; cdr3_nt: TGCGCCAGCAGCGCCGGGACGGCGAGTGAAGCTTTCTTT
clone_size: -; j_call: TRBJ2-1; v_call: TRBV10-2; d_call: TRBD1; cdr3_aa: CASSERGQGVRDEQFF; cdr3_nt: TGCGCCAGCAGTGAGCGAGGACAGGGCGTTCGTGATGAGCAGTTCTTC
clone_size: -; j_call: TRBJ1-1; v_call: TRBV5-8; d_call: -; cdr3_aa: CASSLEPRNTEAFF; cdr3_nt: TGTGCCAGCAGCTTGGAACCCAGGAACACTGAAGCTTTCTTT
clone_size: -; j_call: TRBJ2-5; v_call: TRBV29-1; d_call: TRBD1; cdr3_aa: CSLRRRGGFGTGPQETQYF; cdr3_nt: TGCAGCCTCAGGAGGAGAGGGGGTTTCGGGACAGGGCCCCAAGAGACCCAGTACTTC
clone_size: -; j_call: TRBJ2-5; v_call: TRBV6-1; d_call: -; cdr3_aa: CASTQSGTKHF; cdr3_nt: TGTGCCAGCACTCAGTCGGGGACCAAACACTTC
clone_size: -; j_call: TRBJ1-6; v_call: TRBV12-3/TRBV12-4; d_call: -; cdr3_aa: CASTFWGSPLHF; cdr3_nt: TGTGCCAGCACTTTCTGGGGCTCACCCCTCCACTTT
clone_size: -; j_call: TRBJ2-5; v_call: TRBV10-2; d_call: TRBD2; cdr3_aa: CASSDRAGGVGETQYF; cdr3_nt: TGCGCCAGCAGTGACCGGGCGGGGGGCGTCGGAGAGACCCAGTACTTC
clone_size: -; j_call: TRBJ2-5; v_call: TRBV5-1; d_call: TRBD1; cdr3_aa: CASSFGQGARETQYF; cdr3_nt: TGCGCCAGCAGCTTCGGACAGGGGGCGCGGGAGACCCAGTACTTC
clone_size: -; j_call: TRBJ2-1; v_call: TRBV20-1; d_call: TRBD2; cdr3_aa: CSAREWGGSSYNEQFF; cdr3_nt: TGCAGTGCTAGAGAGTGGGGCGGGAGCTCCTACAATGAGCAGTTCTTC
clone_size: -; j_call: TRBJ2-7; v_call: TRBV7-2; d_call: -; cdr3_aa: CASSLSGRLYEQYF; cdr3_nt: TGTGCCAGCAGCTTATCGGGTCGCCTCTACGAGCAGTACTTC
clone_size: -; j_call: TRBJ2-7; v_call: TRBV20-1; d_call: -; cdr3_aa: CSASMGSPQYEQYF; cdr3_nt: TGCAGTGCTAGTATGGGGTCCCCACAATACGAGCAGTACTTC
clone_size: -; j_call: TRBJ2-1; v_call: TRBV30; d_call: TRBD2; cdr3_aa: CAWSGGASSYNEQFF; cdr3_nt: TGTGCCTGGAGCGGGGGGGCTAGCTCCTACAATGAGCAGTTCTTC
clone_size: many; j_call: TRBJ1-1; v_call: TRBV12-3/TRBV12-4; d_call: -; cdr3_aa: CASSLQAGAEAFF; cdr3_nt: TGTGCCAGCAGTCTCCAAGCTGGGGCTGAAGCTTTCTTT
clone_size: -; j_call: TRBJ2-7; v_call: TRBV12-3/TRBV12-4; d_call: -; cdr3_aa: CASSYGLGGGPYEQYF; cdr3_nt: TGTGCCAGCAGTTACGGATTGGGTGGCGGCCCCTACGAGCAGTACTTC
clone_size: few; j_call: TRBJ1-4; v_call: TRBV7-9; d_call: -; cdr3_aa: CASSTRRMEGEKLFF; cdr3_nt: TGTGCCAGCAGCACCCGACGGATGGAAGGCGAAAAACTGTTTTTT
clone_size: many; j_call: TRBJ1-1; v_call: TRBV5-1; d_call: TRBD1; cdr3_aa: CASSLQGTGRRRMNTEAFF; cdr3_nt: TGCGCCAGCAGCTTGCAGGGGACAGGTCGAAGACGTATGAACACTGAAGCTTTCTTT
clone_size: -; j_call: TRBJ2-5; v_call: TRBV20-1; d_call: -; cdr3_aa: CSLRRVGETQYF; cdr3_nt: TGCAGTCTCCGGCGGGTCGGGGAGACCCAGTACTTC
clone_size: few; j_call: TRBJ2-4; v_call: TRBV5-6; d_call: -; cdr3_aa: CASSLVGGTKNIQYF; cdr3_nt: TGTGCCAGCAGCTTGGTCGGGGGCACCAAAAACATTCAGTACTTC
clone_size: -; j_call: TRBJ1-1; v_call: TRBV20-1; d_call: -; cdr3_aa: CSATKRDTEAFF; cdr3_nt: TGCAGTGCTACCAAAAGGGACACTGAAGCTTTCTTT
clone_size: -; j_call: TRBJ2-1; v_call: TRBV7-2; d_call: -; cdr3_aa: CASSSPPGASVYNEQFF; cdr3_nt: TGTGCCAGCAGCTCGCCTCCAGGGGCTAGCGTTTACAATGAGCAGTTCTTC
clone_size: many; j_call: TRBJ2-3; v_call: TRBV3-1; d_call: TRBD2; cdr3_aa: CASSSRAGVPTDTQYF; cdr3_nt: TGTGCCAGCAGCTCCCGGGCGGGGGTGCCCACAGATACGCAGTATTTT
clone_size: -; j_call: TRBJ1-2; v_call: TRBV6-5; d_call: -; cdr3_aa: CASSYRPYGYTF; cdr3_nt: TGTGCCAGCAGTTACCGTCCGTATGGCTACACCTTC
clone_size: -; j_call: TRBJ2-7; v_call: TRBV14; d_call: TRBD2; cdr3_aa: CASSWGRASYEQYF; cdr3_nt: TGTGCCAGCAGCTGGGGGAGGGCCTCCTACGAGCAGTACTTC
clone_size: -; j_call: TRBJ2-3; v_call: TRBV29-1; d_call: -; cdr3_aa: CSVWEGGTDTQYF; cdr3_nt: TGCAGCGTTTGGGAGGGGGGCACAGATACGCAGTATTTT
clone_size: few; j_call: TRBJ1-2; v_call: TRBV5-1; d_call: -; cdr3_aa: CASSPGQLVYGYTF; cdr3_nt: TGCGCCAGCAGCCCCGGACAGCTAGTCTATGGCTACACCTTC
clone_size: -; j_call: TRBJ2-7; v_call: TRBV20-1; d_call: TRBD2; cdr3_aa: CSASKGLAVGYEQYF; cdr3_nt: TGCAGTGCTAGCAAGGGACTAGCTGTGGGCTACGAGCAGTACTTC
clone_size: -; j_call: TRBJ2-7; v_call: TRBV15; d_call: -; cdr3_aa: CATSRGLEEQYF; cdr3_nt: TGTGCCACCAGCAGAGGGTTAGAGGAGCAGTACTTC
clone_size: few; j_call: TRBJ2-7; v_call: TRBV20-1; d_call: TRBD2; cdr3_aa: CSAPSPLAGGYEQYF; cdr3_nt: TGCAGTGCCCCGAGCCCTCTAGCGGGAGGCTACGAGCAGTACTTC
clone_size: -; j_call: TRBJ2-1; v_call: TRBV30; d_call: TRBD2; cdr3_aa: CAWSHSGRQRNEQFF; cdr3_nt: TGTGCCTGGAGCCATAGCGGGAGGCAACGAAATGAGCAGTTCTTC